This T cell receptor beta chain was captured in a study of cytomegalovirus exposure and HLA in healthy donors. General study points: Using the classifier, cytomegalovirus status was reportedly diagnosed with high specificity and sensitivity. Researchers reported that a few CMV-associated chains were confirmed in vitro as CMV antigen-specific. While the bulk of TCR sequences proved rare, some public TCRs turned up in many donors.

The data were produced by immunoSEQ multiplex PCR, yet TCRdb's version contains in-frame clones alone and is incomplete. Of 71,000 or so clones listed, about 94% are singletons. The sample holds one count of this clone. Its antigen is unidentified. V lost 2 bases and J 4 bases, leaving 10 bases between the germline ends. This CDR3 comprises 13 residues. V is TRBV5-3 and J is TRBJ2-7; D gene ambiguous. TRBV5-3 is reported as an ORF; its role is uncertain. The sample consisted of PBMCs. This TCR derives from a man aged 18 to 30 in good health and CMV-seropositive. DNA for the CDR3: TGTGCCAGAAGCTTCAGCCGGAGTTACGAGCAGTACTTC. Translating it yields CARSFSRSYEQYF.